One T cell receptor beta chain is described in this entry. Antigen: not known. This sample is drawn from a study of cytomegalovirus exposure and HLA in healthy donors. The study's findings and limits: In vitro data verified a few CMV-associated chains as specific for CMV antigens. Compared with the roughly 700-donor mean, an Asian-associated ancestry cluster reportedly had fewer N-insertions, according to a later analysis.

Vbeta (60) and Jbeta (13) primers were used in the PCR. Repertoires were generated with immunoSEQ multiplex PCR, while TCRdb's copy carries only in-frame clones and drops some. This table has roughly 150,000 clones, 85% appearing once. Healthy bone marrow donors made up the donor group. At collection, donors were nominally healthy, but unrecorded immune exposures were probable. The CDR3 is 14 amino acids. The ends lost 6 bases at V and 5 bases at J; junction bases unmatched: 5. CDR1 is MDHEN and CDR2 is SYDVKM in the germline V gene. This TCR derives from a boy aged 2 to 9 in good health and CMV-seronegative. The material sequenced was PBMCs. This chain uses TRBV28 with TRBJ1-5; 9 bases line up with TRBD1. The CDR3 sequence is CASSSDRGYQPQHF. In DNA, the CDR3 is TGTGCCAGCAGCTCGGACAGGGGTTATCAGCCCCAGCATTTT.